This T cell receptor (beta chain) was profiled in a study of cytomegalovirus exposure and HLA in healthy donors. In the study overall: Within an early data release were about 85 million unique TCRs drawn from HLA-typed donors. Regarding the study as a whole: A later analysis linked a missense variant in DCLRE1C to the trimming of TCR beta V and J genes. Analysis was performed later, and it showed HLA-associated TCR beta chains to be more clonally expanded than equally common others. CMV antigen specificity of a few CMV-associated chains was confirmed in vitro.

The PCR contained 60 Vbeta and 13 Jbeta primers. Clones were read by immunoSEQ multiplex PCR, and TCRdb kept only the in-frame ones, dropping some. Of roughly 190,000 clones listed, roughly 80% were seen once; the top ten hold 3% to 4%. For this clone: The antigen is not known.

Germline V gene data show CDR1 as MNHNS and CDR2 as SASEGT. The CDR3 sequence is 15 residues long. The V segment lost 3 bases and the J segment 8 bases; nucleotides outside the gene matches: 9. Sequenced: PBMCs. The genes are TRBV6-1 and TRBJ1-5, with 8 bases lining up with TRBD1. This receptor was obtained from a woman under 40 in good health and CMV-seropositive. The CDR3 coding sequence is TGTGCCAGCAGTGAGACAGGGGTAGGGGTAGAGCCCCAGCATTTT. Its translation is CASSETGVGVEPQHF.